The text below deals with one T cell receptor beta chain. This specimen belongs to a study of T-cell reconstitution after alpha-beta-depleted transplantation in children. Unique molecular identifiers featured in how the TCRbeta library was prepared. TCRdb reanalysed the PCR reads using MiXCR and keeps one entry per CDR3 protein. The sample has roughly 350,000 distinct CDR3 sequences, about 9.3% seen once; the top ten hold approximately 2.3%. The CDR3 sequence is 16 residues long. J lost 3 bases, V lost 2 bases, and 9 bases had no gene match. The V gene's germline CDR1 is DFQATT and CDR2 SNEGSKA (reference sequence).

This rearrangement joins TRBV20-1 to TRBJ2-1, with 8 positions matching TRBD2. Sequences were derived from PBMCs from the stem cell graft donor, sampled from the stem cell graft. The receptor's source is a human donor who donated a stem cell graft to a child with acute lymphoblastic leukemia. This CDR3 is CSARSPASGFYNEQFF. The CDR3 DNA reads TGCAGTGCTAGATCCCCGGCTAGCGGGTTCTACAATGAGCAGTTCTTC.